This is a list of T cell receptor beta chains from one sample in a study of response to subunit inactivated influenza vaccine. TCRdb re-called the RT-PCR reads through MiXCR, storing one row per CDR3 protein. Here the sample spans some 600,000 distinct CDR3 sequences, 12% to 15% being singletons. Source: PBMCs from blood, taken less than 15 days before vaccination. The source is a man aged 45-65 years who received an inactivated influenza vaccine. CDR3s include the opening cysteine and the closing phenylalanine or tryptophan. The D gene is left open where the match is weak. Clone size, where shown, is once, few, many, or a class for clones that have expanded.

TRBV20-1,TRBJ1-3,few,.,TGCAGTGCCCCCACGGGAGGAGGAAACACCATATATTTT,CSAPTGGGNTIYF
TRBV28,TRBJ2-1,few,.,TGTGCCAGCAGTTTATTGGGAGATTGGGATAACTCCTACAATGAGCAGTTCTTC,CASSLLGDWDNSYNEQFF
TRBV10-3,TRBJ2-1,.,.,TGTGCCATCAGACAGGGAAACAATGAGCAGTTCTTC,CAIRQGNNEQFF
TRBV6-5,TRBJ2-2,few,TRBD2,TGTGCCAGCAGTTACGGTCTAGCGGGGCCCGGGGAGCTGTTTTTT,CASSYGLAGPGELFF
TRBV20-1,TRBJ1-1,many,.,TGCAGTGCTAGCCGACAGCCGAACACTGAAGCTTTCTTT,CSASRQPNTEAFF
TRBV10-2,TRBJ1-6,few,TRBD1,TGCGCCAGCGTTGGGACAGTTAATTCACCCCTCCACTTT,CASVGTVNSPLHF
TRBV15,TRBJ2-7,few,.,TGTGCCACCAGCAGGCAAACCCGGGGGGCAGCCTACGAGCAGTACTTC,CATSRQTRGAAYEQYF
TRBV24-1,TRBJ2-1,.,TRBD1,TGTGCCACCAGTGCCCGCCGGGACAGGTACAATGAGCAGTTCTTC,CATSARRDRYNEQFF
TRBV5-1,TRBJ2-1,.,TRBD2,TGCGCCAGCAGCGCCCGGGACTACCGCTACAATGAGCAGTTCTTC,CASSARDYRYNEQFF
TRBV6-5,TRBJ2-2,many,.,TGTGCCAGCAGTTACAGGGGTTTCACCGGGGAGCTGTTTTTT,CASSYRGFTGELFF
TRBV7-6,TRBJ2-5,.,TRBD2,TGTGCCAGCAGCTTAGCGGGACTAGCGGACGTTGAGACCCAGTACTTC,CASSLAGLADVETQYF
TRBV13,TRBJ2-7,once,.,TGTGCCAGCAGCCCGGATCATGGGGCAAACCACGAGCAGTACTTC,CASSPDHGANHEQYF
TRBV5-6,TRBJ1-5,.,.,TGTGCCAGCAGCTTGATCGTAGTGGGTTGGGAACAGCCCCAGCATTTT,CASSLIVVGWEQPQHF
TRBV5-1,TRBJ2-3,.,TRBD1,TGCGCCAGCAGCTTGGGGGACAGGGGTGCAGATACGCAGTATTTT,CASSLGDRGADTQYF
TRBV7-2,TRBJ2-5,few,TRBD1,TGTGCCAGCAGCTTAGGGCGAGTCAGGGGGCAAGAGACCCAGTACTTC,CASSLGRVRGQETQYF